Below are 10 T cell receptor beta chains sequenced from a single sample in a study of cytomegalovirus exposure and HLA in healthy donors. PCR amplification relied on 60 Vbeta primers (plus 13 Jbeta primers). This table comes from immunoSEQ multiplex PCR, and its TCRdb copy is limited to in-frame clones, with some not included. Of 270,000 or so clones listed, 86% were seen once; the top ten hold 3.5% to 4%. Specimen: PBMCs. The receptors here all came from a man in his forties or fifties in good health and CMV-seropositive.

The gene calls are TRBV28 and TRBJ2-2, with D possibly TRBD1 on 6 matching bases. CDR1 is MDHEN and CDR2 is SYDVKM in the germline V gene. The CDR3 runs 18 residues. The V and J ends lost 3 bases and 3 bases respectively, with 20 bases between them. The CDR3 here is CASSFPTTTGRDTGELFF. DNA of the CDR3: TGTGCCAGCAGTTTCCCTACTACCACAGGGCGGGACACCGGGGAGCTGTTTTTT. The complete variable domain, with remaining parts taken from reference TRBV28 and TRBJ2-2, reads DVKVTQSSRYLVKRTGEKVFLECVQDMDHENMFWYRQDPGLGLRLIYFSYDVKMKEKGDIPEGYSVSREKKERFSLILESASTNQTSMYLCASSFPTTTGRDTGELFFGEGSRLTVL.

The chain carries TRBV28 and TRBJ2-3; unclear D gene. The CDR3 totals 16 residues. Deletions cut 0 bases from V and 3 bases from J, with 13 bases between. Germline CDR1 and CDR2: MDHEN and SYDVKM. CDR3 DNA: TGTGCCAGCAGTTTATGGGCGACACGCAGGACAGATACGCAGTATTTT. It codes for CASSLWATRRTDTQYF. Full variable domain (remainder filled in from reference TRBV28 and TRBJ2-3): DVKVTQSSRYLVKRTGEKVFLECVQDMDHENMFWYRQDPGLGLRLIYFSYDVKMKEKGDIPEGYSVSREKKERFSLILESASTNQTSMYLCASSLWATRRTDTQYFGPGTRLTVL.

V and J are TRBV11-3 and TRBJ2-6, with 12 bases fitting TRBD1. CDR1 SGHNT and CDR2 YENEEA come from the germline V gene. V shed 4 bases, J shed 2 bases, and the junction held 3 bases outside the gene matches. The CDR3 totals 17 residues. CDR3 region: CASSSGQGAPGANVLTF. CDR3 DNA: TGTGCCAGCAGCTCGGGACAGGGGGCGCCTGGGGCCAACGTCCTGACTTTC.

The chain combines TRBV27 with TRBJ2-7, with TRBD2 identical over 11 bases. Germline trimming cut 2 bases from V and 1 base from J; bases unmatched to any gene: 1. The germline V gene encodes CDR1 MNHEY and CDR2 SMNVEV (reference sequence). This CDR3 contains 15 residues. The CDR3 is CASSLTSGRSYEQYF. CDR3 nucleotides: TGTGCCAGCAGTTTAACTAGCGGGAGATCCTACGAGCAGTACTTC.

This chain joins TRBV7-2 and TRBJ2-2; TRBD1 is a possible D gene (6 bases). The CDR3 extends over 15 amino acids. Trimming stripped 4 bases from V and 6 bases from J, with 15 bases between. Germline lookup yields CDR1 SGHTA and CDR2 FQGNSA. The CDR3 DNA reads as TGTGCCAGCAGCTCCCCAACAGGGTTTGCCGGGGAGCTGTTTTTT. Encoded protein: CASSSPTGFAGELFF.

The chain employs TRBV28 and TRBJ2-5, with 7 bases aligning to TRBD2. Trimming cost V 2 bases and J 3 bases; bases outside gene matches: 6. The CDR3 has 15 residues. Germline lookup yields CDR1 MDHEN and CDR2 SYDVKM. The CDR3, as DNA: TGTGCCAGCAGTTTACCAGGAGGACTAGAAGAGACCCAGTACTTC. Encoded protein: CASSLPGGLEETQYF.

The CDR3 region is CASSTGLAGVETQYF. The CDR3 nucleotides are TGCGCCAGCAGCACGGGACTAGCGGGAGTAGAGACCCAGTACTTC. This chain connects TRBV5-1 to TRBJ2-5; 14 bases are a match to TRBD2. The CDR3 has 15 residues. CDR1 SGHRS and CDR2 YFSETQ come from the germline V gene. V shed 4 bases and J 4 bases; nucleotides not matched to a gene: 3.

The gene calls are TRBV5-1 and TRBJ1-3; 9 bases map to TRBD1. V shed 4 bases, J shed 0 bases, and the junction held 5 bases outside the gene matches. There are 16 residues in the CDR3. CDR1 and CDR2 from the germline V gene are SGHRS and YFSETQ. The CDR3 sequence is CASSPGTGSSGNTIYF. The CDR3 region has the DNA TGCGCCAGCAGCCCCGGGACAGGGAGCTCTGGAAACACCATATATTTT. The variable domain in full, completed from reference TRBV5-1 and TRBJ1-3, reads KAGVTQTPRYLIKTRGQQVTLSCSPISGHRSVSWYQQTPGQGLQFLFEYFSETQRNKGNFPGRFSGRQFSNSRSEMNVSTLELGDSALYLCASSPGTGSSGNTIYFGEGSWLTVV.

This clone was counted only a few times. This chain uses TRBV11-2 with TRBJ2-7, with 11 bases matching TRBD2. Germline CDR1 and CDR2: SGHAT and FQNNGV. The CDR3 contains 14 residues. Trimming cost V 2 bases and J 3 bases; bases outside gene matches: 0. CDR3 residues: CASSLTSGSYEQYF. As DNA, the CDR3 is TGTGCCAGCAGCTTAACTAGCGGGAGCTACGAGCAGTACTTC.

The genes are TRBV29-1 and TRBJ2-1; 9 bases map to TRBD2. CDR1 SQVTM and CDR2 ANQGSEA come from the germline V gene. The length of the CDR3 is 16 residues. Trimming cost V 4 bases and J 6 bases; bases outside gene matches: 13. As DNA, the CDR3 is TGCAGCGTTGTAACCCAGGGCACTAGCGGGTTCAATGAGCAGTTCTTC. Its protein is CSVVTQGTSGFNEQFF.